The source of this TCR beta chain is a study of vaccination and CD4 T cells after COVID-19. Treatment: roughly nine-day PBMC culture with coronavirus spike peptide pools or control peptides (ViraFEST assay). With 9.5 to 10 ug/ml peptide pools and roughly 9 IU/ml IL-2, PBMCs were cultured at fewer than 2.5 million per well. Trimming took off 4 bases at V and 5 bases at J, with 9 bases between the two ends. The CDR3 length is 13 residues. This clonotype showed up just a few times. Its antigen is unknown. Scientists ran DNA taken from cultured CD4+ T cells through the Oncomine TCR Beta short-read assay for sequencing. TCRdb passed the PCR reads through MiXCR, listing each CDR3 protein once. The data contain some 7,800 distinct CDR3 sequences, roughly 65% of them singletons.

The sequence was obtained from a human donor who had recovered from COVID-19. The V gene is TRBV12-3 or TRBV12-4, the J gene TRBJ1-5; no definite D call. Sequenced material: CD4+ T cells from blood, cultured in vitro. The DNA of the CDR3 is TGTGCCAGCAGTTGGACGTCGGATCAGCCCCAGCATTTT. This codes for CASSWTSDQPQHF.